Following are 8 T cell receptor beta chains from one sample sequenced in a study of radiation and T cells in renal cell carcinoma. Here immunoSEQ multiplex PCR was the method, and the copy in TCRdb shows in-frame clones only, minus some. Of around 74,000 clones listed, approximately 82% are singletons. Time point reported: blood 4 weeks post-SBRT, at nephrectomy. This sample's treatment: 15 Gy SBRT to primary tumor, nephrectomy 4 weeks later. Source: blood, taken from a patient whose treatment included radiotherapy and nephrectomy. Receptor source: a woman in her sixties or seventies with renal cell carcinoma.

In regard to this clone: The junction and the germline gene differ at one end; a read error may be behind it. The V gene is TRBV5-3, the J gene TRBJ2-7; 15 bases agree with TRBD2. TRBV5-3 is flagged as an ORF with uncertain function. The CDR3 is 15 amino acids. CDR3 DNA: TGTGCCAGCAGCTCGGGACTAGCGGGGGGTTACGAGCAGTACTTC. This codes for CASSSGLAGGYEQYF.

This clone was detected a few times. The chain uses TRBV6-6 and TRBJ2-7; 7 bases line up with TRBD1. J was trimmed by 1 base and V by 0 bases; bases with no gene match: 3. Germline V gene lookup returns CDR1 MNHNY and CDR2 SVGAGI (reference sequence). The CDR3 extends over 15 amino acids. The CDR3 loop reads CASSYSGTASYEQYF. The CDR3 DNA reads TGTGCCAGCAGTTACTCCGGGACAGCTTCCTACGAGCAGTACTTC.

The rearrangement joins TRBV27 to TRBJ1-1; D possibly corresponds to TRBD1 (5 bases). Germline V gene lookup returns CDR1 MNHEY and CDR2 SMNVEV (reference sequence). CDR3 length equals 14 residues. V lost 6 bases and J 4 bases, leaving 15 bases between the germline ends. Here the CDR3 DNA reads TGTGCCAGCAGAATGGTGGGGCCCGGCACTGAAGCTTTCTTT. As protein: CASRMVGPGTEAFF.

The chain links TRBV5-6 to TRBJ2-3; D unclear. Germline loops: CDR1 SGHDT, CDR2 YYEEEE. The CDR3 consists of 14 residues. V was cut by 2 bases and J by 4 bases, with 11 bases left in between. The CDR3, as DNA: TGTGCCAGCAGCTTTACTGGGGTCTCAGATACGCAGTATTTT. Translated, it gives CASSFTGVSDTQYF.

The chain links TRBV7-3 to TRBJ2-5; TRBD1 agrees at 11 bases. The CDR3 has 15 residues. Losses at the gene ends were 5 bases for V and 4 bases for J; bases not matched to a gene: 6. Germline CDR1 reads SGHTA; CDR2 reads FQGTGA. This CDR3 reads CASSQGTGGGETQYF. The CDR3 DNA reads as TGTGCCAGCAGCCAGGGGACAGGGGGTGGAGAGACCCAGTACTTC.

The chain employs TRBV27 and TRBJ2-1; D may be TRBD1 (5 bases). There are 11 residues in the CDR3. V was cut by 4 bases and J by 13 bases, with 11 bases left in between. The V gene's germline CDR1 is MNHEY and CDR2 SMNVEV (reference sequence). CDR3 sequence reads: CASSSGHLQFF. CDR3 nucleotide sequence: TGTGCCAGCAGTTCTGGACACCTTCAGTTCTTC.

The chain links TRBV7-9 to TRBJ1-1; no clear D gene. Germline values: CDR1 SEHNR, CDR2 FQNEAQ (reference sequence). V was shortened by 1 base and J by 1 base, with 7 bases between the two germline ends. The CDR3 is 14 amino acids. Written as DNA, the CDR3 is TGTGCCAGCAGCTTAGTGGGCGGGAACACTGAAGCTTTCTTT. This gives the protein CASSLVGGNTEAFF.

The DNA for the CDR3 is TGCGCCAGCAGTCCAACAGGGGTAACTGAAGCTTTCTTT. As protein: CASSPTGVTEAFF. The genes are TRBV23-1 and TRBJ1-1; 7 bases fit TRBD1. TRBV23-1 is filed as an ORF, its function uncertain. The trim removed 4 bases at V and 5 bases at J, leaving 4 bases unmatched. The CDR3 consists of 13 residues.